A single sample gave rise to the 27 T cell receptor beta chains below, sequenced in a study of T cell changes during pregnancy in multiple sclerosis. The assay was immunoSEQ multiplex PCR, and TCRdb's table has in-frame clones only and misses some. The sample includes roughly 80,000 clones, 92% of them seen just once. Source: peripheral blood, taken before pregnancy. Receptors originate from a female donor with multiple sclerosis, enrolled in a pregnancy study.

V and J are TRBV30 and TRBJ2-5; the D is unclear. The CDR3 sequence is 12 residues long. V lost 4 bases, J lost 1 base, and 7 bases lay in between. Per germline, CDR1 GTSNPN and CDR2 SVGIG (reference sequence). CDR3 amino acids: CAWNGGQETQYF. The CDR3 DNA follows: TGTGCCTGGAATGGCGGCCAAGAGACCCAGTACTTC.

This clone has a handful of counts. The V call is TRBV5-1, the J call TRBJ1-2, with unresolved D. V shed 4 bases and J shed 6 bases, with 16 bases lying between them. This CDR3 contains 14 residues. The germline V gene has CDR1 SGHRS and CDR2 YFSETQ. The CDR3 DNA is TGCGCCAGCAGCGCATTGGGCCCTTCGGATGGCTACACCTTC. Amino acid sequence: CASSALGPSDGYTF.

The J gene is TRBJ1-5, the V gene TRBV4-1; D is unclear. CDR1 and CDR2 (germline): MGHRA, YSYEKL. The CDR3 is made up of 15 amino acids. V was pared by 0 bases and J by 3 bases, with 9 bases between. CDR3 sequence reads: CASSQESGDNQPQHF. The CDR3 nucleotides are TGCGCCAGCAGCCAAGAATCCGGAGACAATCAGCCCCAGCATTTT.

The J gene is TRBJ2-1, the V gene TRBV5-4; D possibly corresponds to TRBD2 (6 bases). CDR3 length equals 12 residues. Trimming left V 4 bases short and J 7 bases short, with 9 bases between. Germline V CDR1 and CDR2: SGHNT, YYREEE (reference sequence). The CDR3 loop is CASSTSINEQFF. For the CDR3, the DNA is TGTGCCAGCAGCACTAGCATTAATGAGCAGTTCTTC.

The CDR3 bases are TGCGCCAGCAGCCAAGATTTTGGGGGGGCCTACGAGCAGTACTTC. It is translated as CASSQDFGGAYEQYF. This chain joins TRBV4-1 and TRBJ2-5, with 7 bases aligning to TRBD2. TRBJ2-7 matches the DNA end more closely, so the J call is doubtful. The CDR3 covers 15 residues. Germline lookup yields CDR1 MGHRA and CDR2 YSYEKL.

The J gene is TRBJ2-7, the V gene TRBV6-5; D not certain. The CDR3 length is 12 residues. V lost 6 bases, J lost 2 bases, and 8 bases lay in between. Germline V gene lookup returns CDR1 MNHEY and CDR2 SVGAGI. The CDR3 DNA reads TGTGCCAGCAGCCAAACACCCTACGAGCAGTACTTC. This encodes CASSQTPYEQYF.

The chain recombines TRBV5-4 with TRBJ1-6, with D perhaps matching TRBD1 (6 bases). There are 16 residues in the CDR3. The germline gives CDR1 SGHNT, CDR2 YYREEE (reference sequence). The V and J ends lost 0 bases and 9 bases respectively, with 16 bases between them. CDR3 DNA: TGTGCCAGCAGCTTGGTTGTGGGGGCAGACGGTTCACCCCTCCACTTT. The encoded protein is CASSLVVGADGSPLHF. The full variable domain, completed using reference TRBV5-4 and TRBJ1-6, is ETGVTQSPTHLIKTRGQQVTLRCSSQSGHNTVSWYQQALGQGPQFIFQYYREEENGRGNFPPRFSGLQFPNYSSELNVNALELDDSALYLCASSLVVGADGSPLHFGNGTRLTVT.

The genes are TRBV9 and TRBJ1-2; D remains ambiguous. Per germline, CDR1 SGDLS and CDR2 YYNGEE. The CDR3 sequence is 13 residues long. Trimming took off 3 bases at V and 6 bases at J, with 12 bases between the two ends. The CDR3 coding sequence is TGTGCCAGCAGCGAGGGAGGGTCAGATGGCTACACCTTC. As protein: CASSEGGSDGYTF.

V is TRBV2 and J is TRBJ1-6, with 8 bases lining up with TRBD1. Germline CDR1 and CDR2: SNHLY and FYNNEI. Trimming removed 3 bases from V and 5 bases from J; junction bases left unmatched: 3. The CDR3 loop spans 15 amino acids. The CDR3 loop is CASSEGQAHNSPLHF. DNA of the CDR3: TGTGCCAGCAGTGAGGGACAGGCACATAATTCACCCCTCCACTTT.

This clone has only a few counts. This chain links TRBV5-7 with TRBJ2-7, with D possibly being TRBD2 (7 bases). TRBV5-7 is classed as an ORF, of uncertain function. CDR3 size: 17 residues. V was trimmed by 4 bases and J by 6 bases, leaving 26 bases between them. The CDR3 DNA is TGTGCCAGCAGCAAGCCACTGGCGGGGGAGGGGGTAGGCGAGCAGTACTTC. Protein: CASSKPLAGEGVGEQYF.

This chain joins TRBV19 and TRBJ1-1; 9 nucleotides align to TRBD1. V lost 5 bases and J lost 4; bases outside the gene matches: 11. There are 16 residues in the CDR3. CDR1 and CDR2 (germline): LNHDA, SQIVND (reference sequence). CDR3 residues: CASSFSGTGRGTEAFF. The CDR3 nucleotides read TGTGCCAGTAGTTTCTCCGGGACAGGGAGAGGCACTGAAGCTTTCTTT.

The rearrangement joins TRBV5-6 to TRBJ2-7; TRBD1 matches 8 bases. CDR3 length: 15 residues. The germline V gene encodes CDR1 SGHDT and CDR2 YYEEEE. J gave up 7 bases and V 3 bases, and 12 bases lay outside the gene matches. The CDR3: CASSSRQGTWAEQYF. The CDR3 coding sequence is TGTGCCAGCAGCTCGAGACAGGGGACCTGGGCGGAGCAGTACTTC.

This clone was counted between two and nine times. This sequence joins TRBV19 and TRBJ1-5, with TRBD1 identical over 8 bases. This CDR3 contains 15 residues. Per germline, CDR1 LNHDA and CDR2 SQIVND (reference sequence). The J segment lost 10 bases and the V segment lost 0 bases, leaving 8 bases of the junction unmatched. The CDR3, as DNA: TGTGCCAGTAGTATAGAAGCAGGGGGCCTATCCCCCCAGCATTTT. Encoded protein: CASSIEAGGLSPQHF.

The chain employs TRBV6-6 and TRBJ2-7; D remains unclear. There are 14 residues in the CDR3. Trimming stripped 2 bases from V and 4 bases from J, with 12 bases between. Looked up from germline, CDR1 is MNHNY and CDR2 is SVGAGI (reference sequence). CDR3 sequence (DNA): TGTGCCAGCAGTTACGCCGAGTCGAATTACGAGCAGTACTTC. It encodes CASSYAESNYEQYF.

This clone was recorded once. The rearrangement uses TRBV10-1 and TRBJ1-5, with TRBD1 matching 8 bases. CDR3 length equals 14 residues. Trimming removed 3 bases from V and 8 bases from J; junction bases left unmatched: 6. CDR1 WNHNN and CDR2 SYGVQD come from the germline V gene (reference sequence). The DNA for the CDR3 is TGCGCCAGCAGTGACAGGGGGCAAGGGGAGCCCCAGCATTTT. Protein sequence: CASSDRGQGEPQHF.

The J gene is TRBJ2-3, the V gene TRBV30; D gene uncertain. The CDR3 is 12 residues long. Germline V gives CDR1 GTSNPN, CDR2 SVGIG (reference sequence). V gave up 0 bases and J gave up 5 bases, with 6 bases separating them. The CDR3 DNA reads TGTGCCTGGAGTGTACGGGTAGATACGCAGTATTTT. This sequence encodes CAWSVRVDTQYF. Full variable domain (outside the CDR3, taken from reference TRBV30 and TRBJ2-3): SQTIHQWPATLVQPVGSPLSLECTVEGTSNPNLYWYRQAAGRGLQLLFYSVGIGQISSEVPQNLSASRPQDRQFILSSKKLLLSDSGFYLCAWSVRVDTQYFGPGTRLTVL.

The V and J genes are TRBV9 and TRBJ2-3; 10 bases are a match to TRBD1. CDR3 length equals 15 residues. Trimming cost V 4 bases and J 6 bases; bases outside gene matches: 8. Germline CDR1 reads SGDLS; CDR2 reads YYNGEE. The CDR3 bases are TGTGCCAGCAGCCCCGGGACAGGGGTGACGGATACGCAGTATTTT. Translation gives CASSPGTGVTDTQYF.

The CDR3 coding sequence is TGCGCCAGCGGAAAAGACGGGACAGGGGGCATCGGGGAGCTGTTTTTT. The encoded protein is CASGKDGTGGIGELFF. The chain combines TRBV4-1 with TRBJ2-2; 12 bases agree with TRBD1. The CDR3 spans 16 residues. After removal of 8 bases from V and 7 bases from J, the junction contained 11 bases not matched to a gene. Germline V gene sequence: CDR1 MGHRA, CDR2 YSYEKL.

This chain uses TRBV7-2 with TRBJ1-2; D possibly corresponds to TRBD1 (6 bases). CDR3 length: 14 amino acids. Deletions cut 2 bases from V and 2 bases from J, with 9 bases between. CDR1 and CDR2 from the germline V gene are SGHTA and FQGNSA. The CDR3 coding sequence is TGTGCCAGCAGCTTACGGACAGAAAACTATGGCTACACCTTC. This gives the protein CASSLRTENYGYTF.

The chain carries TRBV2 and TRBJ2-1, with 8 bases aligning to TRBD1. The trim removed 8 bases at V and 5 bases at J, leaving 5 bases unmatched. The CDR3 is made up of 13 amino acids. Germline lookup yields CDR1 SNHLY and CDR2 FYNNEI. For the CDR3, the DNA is TGTGCCAGCGGGCAGGGGGCCAACAATGAGCAGTTCTTC. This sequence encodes CASGQGANNEQFF.

For the CDR3, the DNA is TGTGCCAGCAGCTTAGGGGACAGGGCTTCTACAACTGGGGCCAACGTCCTGACTTTC. As protein: CASSLGDRASTTGANVLTF. V usage is TRBV11-3 and J usage is TRBJ2-6; 9 nucleotides agree with TRBD1. Trimming took 1 base from V and 2 from J; bases not matched to a gene: 9. The germline CDR1 and CDR2 sequences are SGHNT and YENEEA. The CDR3 has 19 amino acids. Full variable domain (missing parts from reference TRBV11-3 and TRBJ2-6): EAGVVQSPRYKIIEKKQPVAFWCNPISGHNTLYWYLQNLGQGPELLIRYENEEAVDDSQLPKDRFSAERLKGVDSTLKIQPAELGDSAVYLCASSLGDRASTTGANVLTFGAGSRLTVL.

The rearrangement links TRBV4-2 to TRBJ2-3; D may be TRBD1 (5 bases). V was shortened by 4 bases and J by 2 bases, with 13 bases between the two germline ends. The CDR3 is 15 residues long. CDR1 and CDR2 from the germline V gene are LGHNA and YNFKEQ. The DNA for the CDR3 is TGTGCCAGCAGCCGCGGACAAGGATCCACAGATACGCAGTATTTT. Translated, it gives CASSRGQGSTDTQYF.

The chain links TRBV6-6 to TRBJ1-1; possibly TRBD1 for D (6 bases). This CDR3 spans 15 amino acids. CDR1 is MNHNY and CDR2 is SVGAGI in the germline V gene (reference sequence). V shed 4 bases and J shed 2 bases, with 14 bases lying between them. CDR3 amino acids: CASSLGGSGNTEAFF. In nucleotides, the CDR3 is TGTGCCAGCAGTTTAGGGGGATCCGGAAACACTGAAGCTTTCTTT.

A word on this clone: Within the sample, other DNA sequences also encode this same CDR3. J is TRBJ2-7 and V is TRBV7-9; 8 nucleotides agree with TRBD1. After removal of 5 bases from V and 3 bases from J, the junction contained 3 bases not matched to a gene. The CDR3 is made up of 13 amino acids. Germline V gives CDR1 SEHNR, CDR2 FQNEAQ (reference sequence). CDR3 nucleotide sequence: TGTGCCAGCAGCCCCGGACAGGGCTACGAGCAGTACTTC. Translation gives CASSPGQGYEQYF.

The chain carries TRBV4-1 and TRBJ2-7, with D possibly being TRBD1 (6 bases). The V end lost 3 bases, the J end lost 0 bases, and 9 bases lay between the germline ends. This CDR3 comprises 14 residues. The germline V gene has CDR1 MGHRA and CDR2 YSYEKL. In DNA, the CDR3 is TGCGCCAGCAGCCAGACAGGTAACTCCTACGAGCAGTACTTC. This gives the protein CASSQTGNSYEQYF.

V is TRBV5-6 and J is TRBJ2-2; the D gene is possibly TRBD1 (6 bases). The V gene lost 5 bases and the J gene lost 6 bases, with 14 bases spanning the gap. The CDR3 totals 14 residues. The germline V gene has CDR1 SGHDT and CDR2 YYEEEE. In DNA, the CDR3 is TGTGCCAGCAGAACACAGGGATTAGCCGGGGAGCTGTTTTTT. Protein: CASRTQGLAGELFF.

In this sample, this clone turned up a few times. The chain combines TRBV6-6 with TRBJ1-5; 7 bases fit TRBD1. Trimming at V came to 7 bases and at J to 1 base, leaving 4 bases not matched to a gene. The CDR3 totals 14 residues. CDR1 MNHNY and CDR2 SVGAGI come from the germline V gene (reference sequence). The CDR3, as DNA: TGTGCCAGCACCACAGGGGAGAGCAATCAGCCCCAGCATTTT. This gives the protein CASTTGESNQPQHF.